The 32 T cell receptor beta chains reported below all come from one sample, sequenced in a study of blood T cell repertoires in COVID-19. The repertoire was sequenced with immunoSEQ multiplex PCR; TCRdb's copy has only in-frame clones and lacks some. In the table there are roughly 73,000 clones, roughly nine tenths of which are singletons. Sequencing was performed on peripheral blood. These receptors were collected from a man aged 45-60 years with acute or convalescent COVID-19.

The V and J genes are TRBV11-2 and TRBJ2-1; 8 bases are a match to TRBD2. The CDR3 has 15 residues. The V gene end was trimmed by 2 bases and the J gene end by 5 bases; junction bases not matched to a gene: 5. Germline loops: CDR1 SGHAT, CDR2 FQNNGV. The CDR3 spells CASSLRGGYDNEQFF. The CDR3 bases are TGTGCCAGCAGCTTACGGGGGGGGTATGACAATGAGCAGTTCTTC.

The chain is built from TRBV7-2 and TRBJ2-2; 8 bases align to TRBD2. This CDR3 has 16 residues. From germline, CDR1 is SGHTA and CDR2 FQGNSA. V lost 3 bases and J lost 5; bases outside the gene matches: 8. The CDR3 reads CASSFGRGALTGELFF. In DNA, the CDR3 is TGTGCCAGCAGCTTCGGGCGGGGGGCATTAACCGGGGAGCTGTTTTTT.

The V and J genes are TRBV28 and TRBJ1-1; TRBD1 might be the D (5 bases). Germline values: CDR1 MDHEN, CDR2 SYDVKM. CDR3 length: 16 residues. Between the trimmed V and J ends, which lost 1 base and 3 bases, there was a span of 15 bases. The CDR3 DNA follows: TGTGCCAGCAGTTTATTTAGACTGGGAGGGGACACTGAAGCTTTCTTT. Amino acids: CASSLFRLGGDTEAFF. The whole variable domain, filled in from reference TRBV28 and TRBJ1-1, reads DVKVTQSSRYLVKRTGEKVFLECVQDMDHENMFWYRQDPGLGLRLIYFSYDVKMKEKGDIPEGYSVSREKKERFSLILESASTNQTSMYLCASSLFRLGGDTEAFFGQGTRLTVV.

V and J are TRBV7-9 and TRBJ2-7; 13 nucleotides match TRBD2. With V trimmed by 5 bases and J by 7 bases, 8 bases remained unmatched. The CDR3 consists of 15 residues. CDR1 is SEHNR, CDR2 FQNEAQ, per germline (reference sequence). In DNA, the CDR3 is TGTGCCAGCAGCACAACCGGGACTAGCGGGATTGAGCAGTACTTC. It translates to CASSTTGTSGIEQYF.

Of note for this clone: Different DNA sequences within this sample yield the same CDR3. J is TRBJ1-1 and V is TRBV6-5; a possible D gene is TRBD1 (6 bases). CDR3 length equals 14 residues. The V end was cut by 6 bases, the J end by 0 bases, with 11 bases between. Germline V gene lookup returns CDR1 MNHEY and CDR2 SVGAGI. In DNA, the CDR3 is TGTGCCAGCAGGGGTTGGGACATGAACACTGAAGCTTTCTTT. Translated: CASRGWDMNTEAFF.

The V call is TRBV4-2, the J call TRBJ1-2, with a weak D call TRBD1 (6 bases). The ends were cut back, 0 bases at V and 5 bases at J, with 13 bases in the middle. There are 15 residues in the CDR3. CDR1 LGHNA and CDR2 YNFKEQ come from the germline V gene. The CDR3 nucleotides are TGTGCCAGCAGCCAAGAGGGGGGGCTCGGGTATGGCTACACCTTC. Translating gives CASSQEGGLGYGYTF.

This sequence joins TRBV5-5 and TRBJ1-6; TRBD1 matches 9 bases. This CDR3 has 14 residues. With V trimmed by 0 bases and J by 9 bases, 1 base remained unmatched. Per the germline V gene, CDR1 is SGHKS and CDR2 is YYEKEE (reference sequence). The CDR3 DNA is TGTGCCAGCAGCTTGGGGACAGGGGTTTCACCCCTCCACTTT. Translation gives CASSLGTGVSPLHF. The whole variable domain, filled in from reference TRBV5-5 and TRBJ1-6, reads DAGVTQSPTHLIKTRGQQVTLRCSPISGHKSVSWYQQVLGQGPQFIFQYYEKEERGRGNFPDRFSARQFPNYSSELNVNALLLGDSALYLCASSLGTGVSPLHFGNGTRLTVT.

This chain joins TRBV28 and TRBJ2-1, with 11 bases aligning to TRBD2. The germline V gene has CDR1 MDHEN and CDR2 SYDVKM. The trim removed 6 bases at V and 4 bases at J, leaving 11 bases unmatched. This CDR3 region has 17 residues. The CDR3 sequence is CASSSLAGGPNYNEQFF. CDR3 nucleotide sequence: TGTGCCAGCAGCTCCTTAGCGGGAGGGCCTAATTACAATGAGCAGTTCTTC.

CDR3 coding DNA: TGTGCCAGCAGCCGAACGCGAGGCCACGGGGAGCTGTTTTTT. Protein sequence: CASSRTRGHGELFF. The chain has TRBV11-2 and TRBJ2-2, with D hard to call. CDR1 is SGHAT and CDR2 is FQNNGV in the germline V gene. This CDR3 contains 14 residues. V shed 5 bases and J shed 7 bases, with 14 bases lying between them.

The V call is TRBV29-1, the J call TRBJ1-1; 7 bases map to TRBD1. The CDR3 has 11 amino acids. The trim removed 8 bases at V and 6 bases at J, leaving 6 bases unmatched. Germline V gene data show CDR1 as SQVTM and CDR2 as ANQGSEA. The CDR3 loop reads CSSRTGAEAFF. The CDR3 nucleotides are TGCAGCTCCCGGACAGGCGCTGAAGCTTTCTTT.

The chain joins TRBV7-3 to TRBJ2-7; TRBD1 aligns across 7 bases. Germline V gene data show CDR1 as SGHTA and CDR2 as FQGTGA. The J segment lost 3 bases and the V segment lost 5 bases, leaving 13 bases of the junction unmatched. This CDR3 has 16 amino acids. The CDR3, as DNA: TGTGCCAGCAGCCCGGCACCTGGACAGGCGTACTACGAGCAGTACTTC. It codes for CASSPAPGQAYYEQYF.

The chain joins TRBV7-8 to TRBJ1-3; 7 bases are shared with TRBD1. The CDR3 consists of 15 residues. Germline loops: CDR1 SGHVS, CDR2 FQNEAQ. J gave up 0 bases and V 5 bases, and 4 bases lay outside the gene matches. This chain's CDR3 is CASSIDRASGNTIYF. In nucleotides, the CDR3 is TGTGCCAGCAGCATCGACAGGGCCTCTGGAAACACCATATATTTT.

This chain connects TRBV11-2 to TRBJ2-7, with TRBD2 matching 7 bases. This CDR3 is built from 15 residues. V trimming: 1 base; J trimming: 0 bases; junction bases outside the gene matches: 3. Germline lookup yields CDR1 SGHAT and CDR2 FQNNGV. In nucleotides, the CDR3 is TGTGCCAGCAGCTTAGGCGGGGGAAGCTCCTACGAGCAGTACTTC. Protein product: CASSLGGGSSYEQYF.

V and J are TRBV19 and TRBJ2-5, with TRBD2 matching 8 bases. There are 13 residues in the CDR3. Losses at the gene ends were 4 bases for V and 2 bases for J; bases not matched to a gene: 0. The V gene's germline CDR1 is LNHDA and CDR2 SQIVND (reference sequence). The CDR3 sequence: CASSTGGQETQYF. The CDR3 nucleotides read TGTGCCAGTAGTACGGGGGGGCAAGAGACCCAGTACTTC.

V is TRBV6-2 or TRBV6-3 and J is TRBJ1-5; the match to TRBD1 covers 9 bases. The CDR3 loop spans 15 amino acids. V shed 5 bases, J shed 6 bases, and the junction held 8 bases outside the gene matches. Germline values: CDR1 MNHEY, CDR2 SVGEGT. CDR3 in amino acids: CASSPGTGHGQPQHF. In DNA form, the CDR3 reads TGTGCCAGCAGTCCCGGGACAGGGCACGGTCAGCCCCAGCATTTT.

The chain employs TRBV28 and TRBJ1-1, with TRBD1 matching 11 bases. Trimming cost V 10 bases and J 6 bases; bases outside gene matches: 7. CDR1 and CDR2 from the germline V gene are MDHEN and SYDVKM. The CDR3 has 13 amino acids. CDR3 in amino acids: CATDRGLVPEAFF. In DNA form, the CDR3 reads TGTGCCACGGACAGGGGGCTTGTTCCTGAAGCTTTCTTT.

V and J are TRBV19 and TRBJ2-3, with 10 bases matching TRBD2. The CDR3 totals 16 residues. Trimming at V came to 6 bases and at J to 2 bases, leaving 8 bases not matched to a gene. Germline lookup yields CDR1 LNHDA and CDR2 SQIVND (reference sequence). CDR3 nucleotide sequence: TGTGCCAGTAGACGGTCGGGACTAGCGATCACAGATACGCAGTATTTT. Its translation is CASRRSGLAITDTQYF.

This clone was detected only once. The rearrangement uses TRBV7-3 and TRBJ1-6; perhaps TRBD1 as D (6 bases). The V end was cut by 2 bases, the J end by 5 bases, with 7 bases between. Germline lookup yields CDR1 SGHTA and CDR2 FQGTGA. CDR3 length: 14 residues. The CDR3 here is CASSLGQNNSPLHF. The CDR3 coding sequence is TGTGCCAGCAGCTTAGGACAGAATAATTCACCCCTCCACTTT.

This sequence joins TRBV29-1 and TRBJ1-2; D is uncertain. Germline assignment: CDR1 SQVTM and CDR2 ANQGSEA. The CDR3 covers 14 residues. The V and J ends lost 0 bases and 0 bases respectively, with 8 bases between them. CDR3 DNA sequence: TGCAGCGTTGAAGATCAGCGAACTAACTATGGCTACACCTTC. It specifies CSVEDQRTNYGYTF.

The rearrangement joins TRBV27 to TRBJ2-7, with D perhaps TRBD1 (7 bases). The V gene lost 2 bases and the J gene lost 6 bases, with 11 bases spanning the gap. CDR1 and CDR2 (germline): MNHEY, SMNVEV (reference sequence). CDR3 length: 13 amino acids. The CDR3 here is CASSLRQGGEQYF. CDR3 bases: TGTGCCAGCAGTTTAAGGCAGGGGGGCGAGCAGTACTTC.

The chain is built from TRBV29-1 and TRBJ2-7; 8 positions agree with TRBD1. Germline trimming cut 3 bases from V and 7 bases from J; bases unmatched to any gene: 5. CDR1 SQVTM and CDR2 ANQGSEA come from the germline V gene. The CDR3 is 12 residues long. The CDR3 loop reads CSVEDRDREQYV. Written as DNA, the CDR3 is TGCAGCGTTGAGGACAGGGATAGGGAGCAGTACGTC.

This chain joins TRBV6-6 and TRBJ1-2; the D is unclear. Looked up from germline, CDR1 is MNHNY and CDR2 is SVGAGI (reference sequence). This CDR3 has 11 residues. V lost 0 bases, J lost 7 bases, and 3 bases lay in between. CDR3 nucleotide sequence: TGTGCCAGCAGTTACTCCTCTGGCTACACCTTC. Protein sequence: CASSYSSGYTF.

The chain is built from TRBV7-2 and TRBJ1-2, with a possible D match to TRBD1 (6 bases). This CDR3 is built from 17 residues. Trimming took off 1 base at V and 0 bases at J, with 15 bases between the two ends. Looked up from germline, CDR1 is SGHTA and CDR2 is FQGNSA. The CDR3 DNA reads TGTGCCAGCAGCTTAGACCCCCAACAGGGACCTAACTATGGCTACACCTTC. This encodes CASSLDPQQGPNYGYTF.

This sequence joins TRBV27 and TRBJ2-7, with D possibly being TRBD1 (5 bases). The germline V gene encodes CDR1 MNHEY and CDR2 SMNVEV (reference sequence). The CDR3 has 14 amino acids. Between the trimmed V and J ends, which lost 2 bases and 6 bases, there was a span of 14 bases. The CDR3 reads CASSLMGRESEQYF. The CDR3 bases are TGTGCCAGCAGTTTAATGGGGCGCGAATCCGAGCAGTACTTC.

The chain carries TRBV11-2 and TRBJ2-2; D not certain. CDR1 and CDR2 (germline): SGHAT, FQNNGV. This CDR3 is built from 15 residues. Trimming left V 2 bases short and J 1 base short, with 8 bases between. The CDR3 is CASSLSTVNTGELFF. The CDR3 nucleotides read TGTGCCAGCAGCTTATCTACCGTGAACACCGGGGAGCTGTTTTTT.

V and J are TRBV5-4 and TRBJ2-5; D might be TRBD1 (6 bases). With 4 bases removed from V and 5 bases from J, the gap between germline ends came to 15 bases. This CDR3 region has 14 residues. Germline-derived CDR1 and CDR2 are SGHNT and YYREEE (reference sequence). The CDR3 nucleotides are TGTGCCAGCAGCCGAACAGGGTTTCGGGAGACCCAGTACTTC. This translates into CASSRTGFRETQYF.

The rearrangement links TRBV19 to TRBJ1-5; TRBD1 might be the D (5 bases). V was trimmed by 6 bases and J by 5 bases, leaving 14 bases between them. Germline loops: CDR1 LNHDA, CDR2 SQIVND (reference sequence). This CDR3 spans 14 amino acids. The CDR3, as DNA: TGTGCCAGTAGGCTCACAGGTGGTCATCAGCCCCAGCATTTT. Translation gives CASRLTGGHQPQHF.

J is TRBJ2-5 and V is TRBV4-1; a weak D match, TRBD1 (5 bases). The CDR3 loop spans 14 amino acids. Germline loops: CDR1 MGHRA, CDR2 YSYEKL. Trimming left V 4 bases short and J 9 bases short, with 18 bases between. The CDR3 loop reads CASSLRTGAEAQYF. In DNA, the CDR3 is TGCGCCAGCAGCCTCAGAACAGGAGCCGAGGCCCAGTACTTC.

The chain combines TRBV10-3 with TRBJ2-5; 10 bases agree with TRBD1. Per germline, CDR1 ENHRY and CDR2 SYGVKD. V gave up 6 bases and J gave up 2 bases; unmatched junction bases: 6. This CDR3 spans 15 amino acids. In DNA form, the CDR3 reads TGTGCCATCAGGGCGGACAGGGGGAAACAAGAGACCCAGTACTTC. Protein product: CAIRADRGKQETQYF.

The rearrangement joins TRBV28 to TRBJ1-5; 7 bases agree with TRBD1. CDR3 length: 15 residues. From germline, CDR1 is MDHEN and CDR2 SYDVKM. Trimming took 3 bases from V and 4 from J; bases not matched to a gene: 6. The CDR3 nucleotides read TGTGCCAGCAGTTTGGAGGGACAGATAAATCAGCCCCAGCATTTT. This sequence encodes CASSLEGQINQPQHF. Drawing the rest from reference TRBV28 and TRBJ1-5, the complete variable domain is DVKVTQSSRYLVKRTGEKVFLECVQDMDHENMFWYRQDPGLGLRLIYFSYDVKMKEKGDIPEGYSVSREKKERFSLILESASTNQTSMYLCASSLEGQINQPQHFGDGTRLSIL.

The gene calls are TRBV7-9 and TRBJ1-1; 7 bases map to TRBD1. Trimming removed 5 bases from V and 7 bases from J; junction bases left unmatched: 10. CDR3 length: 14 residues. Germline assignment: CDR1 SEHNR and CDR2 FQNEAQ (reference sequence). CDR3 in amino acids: CASSPKGAGSEAFF. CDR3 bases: TGTGCCAGCAGCCCAAAGGGGGCAGGGAGTGAAGCTTTCTTT.

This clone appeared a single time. The CDR3 sequence is CASSQDVGQGASGNTIYF. CDR3 DNA sequence: TGTGCCAGCAGCCAAGACGTGGGACAGGGAGCGTCAGGAAACACCATATATTTT. This sequence joins TRBV14 and TRBJ1-3; 9 bases fit TRBD1. The CDR3 extends over 18 amino acids. Germline V lookup: CDR1 SGHDN, CDR2 FVKESK. V lost 0 bases to trimming and J lost 4 bases; unmatched junction nucleotides: 10.